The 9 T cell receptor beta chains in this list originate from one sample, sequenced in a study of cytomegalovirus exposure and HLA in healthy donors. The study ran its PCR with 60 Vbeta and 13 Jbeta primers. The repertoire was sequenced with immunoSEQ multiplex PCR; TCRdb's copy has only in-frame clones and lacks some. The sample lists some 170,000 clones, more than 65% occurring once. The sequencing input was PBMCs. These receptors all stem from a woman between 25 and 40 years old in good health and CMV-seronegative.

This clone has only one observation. CDR3 bases: TGCGCCAGCAGCCAAAGTACAACCATAGCGACTACCTACGAGCAGTACTTC. Residues: CASSQSTTIATTYEQYF. The genes are TRBV4-1 and TRBJ2-7; D may be TRBD2 (5 bases). V lost 2 bases, J lost 2 bases, and 19 bases lay in between. CDR1 is MGHRA and CDR2 is YSYEKL in the germline V gene. The CDR3 sequence is 17 residues long.

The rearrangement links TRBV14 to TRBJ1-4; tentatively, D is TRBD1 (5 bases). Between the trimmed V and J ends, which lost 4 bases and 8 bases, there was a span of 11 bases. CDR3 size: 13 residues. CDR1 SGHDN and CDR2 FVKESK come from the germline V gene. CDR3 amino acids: CASSRSTAEKLFF. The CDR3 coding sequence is TGTGCCAGCAGCCGCTCGACAGCAGAAAAACTGTTTTTT.

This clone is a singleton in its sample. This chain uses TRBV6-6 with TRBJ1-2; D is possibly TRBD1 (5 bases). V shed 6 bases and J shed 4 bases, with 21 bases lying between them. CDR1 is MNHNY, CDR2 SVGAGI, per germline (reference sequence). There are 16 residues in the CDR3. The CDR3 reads CASSSPGGESAYGYTF. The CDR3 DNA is TGTGCCAGCAGCTCTCCCGGGGGGGAAAGCGCCTATGGCTACACCTTC.

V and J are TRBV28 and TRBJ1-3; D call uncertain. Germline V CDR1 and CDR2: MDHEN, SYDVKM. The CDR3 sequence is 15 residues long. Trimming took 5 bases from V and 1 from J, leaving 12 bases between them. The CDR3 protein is CASSNIPGSGNTIYF. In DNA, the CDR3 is TGTGCCAGCAGTAACATCCCGGGGTCTGGAAACACCATATATTTT. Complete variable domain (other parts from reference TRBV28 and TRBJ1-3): DVKVTQSSRYLVKRTGEKVFLECVQDMDHENMFWYRQDPGLGLRLIYFSYDVKMKEKGDIPEGYSVSREKKERFSLILESASTNQTSMYLCASSNIPGSGNTIYFGEGSWLTVV.

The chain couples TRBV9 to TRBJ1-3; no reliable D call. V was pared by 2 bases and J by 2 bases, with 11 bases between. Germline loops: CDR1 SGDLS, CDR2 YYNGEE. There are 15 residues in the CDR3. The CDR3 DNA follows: TGTGCCAGCAGCGTGGAGGGCATCGCTGGAAACACCATATATTTT. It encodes CASSVEGIAGNTIYF.

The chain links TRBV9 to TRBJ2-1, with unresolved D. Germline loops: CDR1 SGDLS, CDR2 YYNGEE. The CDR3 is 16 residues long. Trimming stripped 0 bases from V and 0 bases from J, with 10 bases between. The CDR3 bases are TGTGCCAGCAGCGTAGGGTACGCGGTCTCCTACAATGAGCAGTTCTTC. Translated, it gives CASSVGYAVSYNEQFF.

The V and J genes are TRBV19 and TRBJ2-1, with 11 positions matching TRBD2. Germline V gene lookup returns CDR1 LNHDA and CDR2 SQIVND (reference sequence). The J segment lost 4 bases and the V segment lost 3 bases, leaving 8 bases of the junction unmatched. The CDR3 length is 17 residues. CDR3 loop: CASSIRELAGGYNEQFF. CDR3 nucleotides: TGTGCCAGTAGTATTCGAGAGCTAGCGGGAGGATACAATGAGCAGTTCTTC.

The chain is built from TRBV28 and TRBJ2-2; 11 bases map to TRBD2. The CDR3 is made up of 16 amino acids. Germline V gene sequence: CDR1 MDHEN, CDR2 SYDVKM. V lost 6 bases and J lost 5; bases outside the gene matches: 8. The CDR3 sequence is CASRDSGRARTGELFF. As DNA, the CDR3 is TGTGCCAGCAGAGATAGCGGGAGGGCCCGAACCGGGGAGCTGTTTTTT.

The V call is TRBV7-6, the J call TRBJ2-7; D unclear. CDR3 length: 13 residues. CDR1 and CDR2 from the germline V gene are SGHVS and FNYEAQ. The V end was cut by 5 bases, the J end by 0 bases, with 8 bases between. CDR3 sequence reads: CASSQVNSYEQYF. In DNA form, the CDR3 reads TGTGCCAGCAGCCAGGTCAACTCCTACGAGCAGTACTTC.